Each of the 8 T cell receptor beta chains below was sequenced from the same sample in a study of memory CD4+ T cells and cytomegalovirus serostatus (dated by TCRdb to the late 2010s). Single viable CD3+CD4+CD8-CD45RO+ cells were sorted as memory CD4+ T cells on a FACSAria II. The library was built by means of the immunoSEQ multiplex PCR assay. TCRdb's version of the immuneACCESS table is confined to in-frame rearrangements and falls short of the full clone set. An unresolved V gene accounts for under half of the shortfall where checked; the remainder is of unknown origin. This sample gives roughly 54,000 clones in total; roughly 79% of them show up just once. The ten most abundant clones make up 1.5% to 2% of the sample. The sample comprised memory CD4+ T cells from blood. These receptors all come from an adult in good health and CMV-seronegative.

The chain is built from TRBV28 and TRBJ1-2; a weak D match, TRBD1 (5 bases). V lost 6 bases to trimming and J lost 7 bases, with 12 bases between them. Germline V gives CDR1 MDHEN, CDR2 SYDVKM. This CDR3 is built from 12 residues. CDR3 sequence reads: CASRQGGGGYTF. CDR3 bases: TGTGCCAGCAGGCAGGGTGGGGGTGGCTACACCTTC.

The chain has TRBV6-1 and TRBJ2-7, with 9 nucleotides matching TRBD1. V dropped 1 base and J dropped 7; count of bases not matched to a gene: 17. The CDR3 spans 18 residues. CDR1 is MNHNS, CDR2 SASEGT, per germline. The CDR3 DNA sequence: TGTGCCAGCAGTGAAGTCTTCGTGAGTTGGGACAGGGCTAGGGAGCAGTACTTC. Its protein product is CASSEVFVSWDRAREQYF.

The sample holds a few counts of this clone. DNA for the CDR3: TGCGCCAGCAGTGACCCCGGGACAGGGGGCTTCAATGAGCAGTTCTTC. This translates into CASSDPGTGGFNEQFF. This chain uses TRBV10-1 with TRBJ2-1; TRBD1 matches 12 bases. V shed 3 bases and J 6 bases; nucleotides not matched to a gene: 6. CDR1 and CDR2 (germline): WNHNN, SYGVQD (reference sequence). This CDR3 region has 16 residues.

V usage is TRBV2 and J usage is TRBJ2-6; the match to TRBD2 covers 8 bases. The CDR3 has 17 residues. Losses at the gene ends were 7 bases for V and 0 bases for J; bases not matched to a gene: 8. Per germline, CDR1 SNHLY and CDR2 FYNNEI. DNA for the CDR3: TGTGCCAGCACGAAAGGCGGGGGGTTCTCTGGGGCCAACGTCCTGACTTTC. Protein sequence: CASTKGGGFSGANVLTF. Full variable domain (remainder filled in from reference TRBV2 and TRBJ2-6): EPEVTQTPSHQVTQMGQEVILRCVPISNHLYFYWYRQILGQKVEFLVSFYNNEISEKSEIFDDQFSVERPDGSNFTLKIRSTKLEDSAMYFCASTKGGGFSGANVLTFGAGSRLTVL.

The J gene is TRBJ2-7, the V gene TRBV2, with 11 bases that match TRBD2. Germline V lookup: CDR1 SNHLY, CDR2 FYNNEI. The ends lost 8 bases at V and 0 bases at J; junction bases unmatched: 6. The CDR3 is made up of 15 amino acids. CDR3 amino acids: CASGTSGRVSYEQYF. CDR3 bases: TGTGCCAGCGGAACTAGCGGGAGAGTCTCCTACGAGCAGTACTTC.

A few counts support this clone. The chain couples TRBV30 to TRBJ2-5, with D perhaps TRBD2 (6 bases). The V gene's germline CDR1 is GTSNPN and CDR2 SVGIG (reference sequence). The CDR3 is made up of 13 amino acids. Deletions cut 5 bases from V and 5 bases from J, with 15 bases between. The CDR3 bases are TGTGCCTGGTCCGGGGGTGCCTCGGAGACCCAGTACTTC. Its translation: CAWSGGASETQYF.

This sequence joins TRBV4-1 and TRBJ1-1; D not resolved. This CDR3 comprises 15 residues. The V gene's germline CDR1 is MGHRA and CDR2 YSYEKL. V was pared by 0 bases and J by 0 bases, with 8 bases between. For the CDR3, the DNA is TGCGCCAGCAGCCAAGAACCACAGCTGAACACTGAAGCTTTCTTT. Translating gives CASSQEPQLNTEAFF.

The J gene is TRBJ1-2, the V gene TRBV5-5, with D hard to call. V lost 5 bases, J lost 1 base, and 12 bases lay in between. Germline V gene sequence: CDR1 SGHKS, CDR2 YYEKEE (reference sequence). This CDR3 is 14 amino acids long. The CDR3 loop reads CASRSSGDNYGYTF. The CDR3 DNA reads as TGTGCCAGCAGGTCGTCAGGAGATAACTATGGCTACACCTTC.